A single sample is the source of the 10 T cell receptor beta chains below, sequenced in a study of identical twins. MiXCR, applied by TCRdb to the 5' RACE reads, yields one record per CDR3 protein. The sample shows 1.5 million to 2 million distinct CDR3 sequences, around 29% of them seen only once. Sequenced material: cord blood. Every receptor here comes from a newborn girl in good health.

The gene calls are TRBV9 and TRBJ2-2, with a tentative D call TRBD2 (7 bases). Trimming took off 0 bases at V and 0 bases at J, with 12 bases between the two ends. Per germline, CDR1 SGDLS and CDR2 YYNGEE. The length of the CDR3 is 17 residues. The DNA for the CDR3 is TGTGCCAGCAGCGTAGAGGGGGGGACCTCGAACACCGGGGAGCTGTTTTTT. Amino acids: CASSVEGGTSNTGELFF.

This clonotype has just a few counts. J is TRBJ1-1 and V is TRBV10-3; 11 bases line up with TRBD1. The CDR3 is made up of 16 amino acids. CDR1 is ENHRY and CDR2 is SYGVKD in the germline V gene. V gave up 4 bases and J gave up 3 bases; unmatched junction bases: 7. Written as DNA, the CDR3 is TGTGCCATCAGTGGGGACAGGGGGTTGCCGGACACTGAAGCTTTCTTT. This gives the protein CAISGDRGLPDTEAFF.

J is TRBJ1-1 and V is TRBV5-1; D ambiguous. The V and J ends lost 0 bases and 0 bases respectively, with 9 bases between them. The germline V gene has CDR1 SGHRS and CDR2 YFSETQ. The CDR3 loop spans 15 amino acids. CDR3 amino acids: CASSLVRTVNTEAFF. DNA for the CDR3: TGCGCCAGCAGCTTGGTCAGGACGGTGAACACTGAAGCTTTCTTT.

For this clonotype: Its ends do not fully match the called genes, so a read error is possible. The chain recombines TRBV20-1 with TRBJ1-5; TRBD1 aligns across 7 bases. The CDR3 consists of 12 residues. Germline V CDR1 and CDR2: DFQATT, SNEGSKA (reference sequence). CDR3 residues: CSPTGINQPRHF. CDR3 DNA sequence: TGCAGCCCGACAGGGATCAATCAGCCCCGGCATTTT.

This clonotype was picked up a small number of times. The chain carries TRBV9 and TRBJ2-3; maybe TRBD2 (5 bases). CDR1 and CDR2 (germline): SGDLS, YYNGEE. Trimming pared 0 bases from V and 3 bases from J, leaving 14 bases between. CDR3 size: 16 residues. The CDR3 DNA follows: TGTGCCAGCAGCGTAGAAGGAGGCCACCAGACAGATACGCAGTATTTT. Protein sequence: CASSVEGGHQTDTQYF. Complete variable domain (other parts from reference TRBV9 and TRBJ2-3): DSGVTQTPKHLITATGQRVTLRCSPRSGDLSVYWYQQSLDQGLQFLIQYYNGEERAKGNILERFSAQQFPDLHSELNLSSLELGDSALYFCASSVEGGHQTDTQYFGPGTRLTVL.

The chain couples TRBV7-9 to TRBJ1-1, with unresolved D. Germline V gene sequence: CDR1 SEHNR, CDR2 FQNEAQ (reference sequence). The CDR3 totals 14 residues. V lost 10 bases, J lost 1 base, and 16 bases lay in between. CDR3 protein: CAISPGMRNTEAFF. CDR3 DNA sequence: TGTGCCATATCCCCAGGAATGAGGAACACTGAAGCTTTCTTT.

In this sample, this clonotype turned up a few times. The J gene is TRBJ2-3, the V gene TRBV3-1, with 7 bases that match TRBD1. The CDR3 is made up of 17 amino acids. The V and J ends lost 4 bases and 6 bases, in that order; junction bases with no gene match: 16. The germline V gene encodes CDR1 LGHDT and CDR2 YNNKEL (reference sequence). The DNA of the CDR3 is TGTGCCAGCAGCCCCGACCTCTGGACAGGCCGACGGGATACGCAGTATTTT. It specifies CASSPDLWTGRRDTQYF.

This clonotype has a handful of counts. This chain joins TRBV6-5 and TRBJ2-7, with 8 bases matching TRBD1. CDR1 MNHEY and CDR2 SVGAGI come from the germline V gene. The junction had 8 bases not matched to a gene; V was cut back by 6 bases and J by 1 base. The CDR3 is made up of 15 amino acids. The CDR3 region has the DNA TGTGCCAGCAGGCGGACAGGGACCCTATCCTACGAGCAGTACTTC. Amino acid sequence: CASRRTGTLSYEQYF.

The DNA of the CDR3 is TGTGCCAGCACGGGACAGCCCCCCTACGAGCAGTACTTC. This encodes CASTGQPPYEQYF. V usage is TRBV2 and J usage is TRBJ2-7; 7 bases line up with TRBD1. From germline, CDR1 is SNHLY and CDR2 FYNNEI. Trimming removed 7 bases from V and 2 bases from J; junction bases left unmatched: 5. The CDR3 loop spans 13 amino acids.

This clonotype was seen a handful of times. The rearrangement uses TRBV5-1 and TRBJ2-5; no firm D call. Germline CDR1 and CDR2: SGHRS and YFSETQ. Trimming took 0 bases from V and 3 from J, leaving 6 bases between them. CDR3 length: 13 amino acids. In DNA form, the CDR3 reads TGCGCCAGCAGCTTGGAGTTCAAAGAGACCCAGTACTTC. Residues: CASSLEFKETQYF.